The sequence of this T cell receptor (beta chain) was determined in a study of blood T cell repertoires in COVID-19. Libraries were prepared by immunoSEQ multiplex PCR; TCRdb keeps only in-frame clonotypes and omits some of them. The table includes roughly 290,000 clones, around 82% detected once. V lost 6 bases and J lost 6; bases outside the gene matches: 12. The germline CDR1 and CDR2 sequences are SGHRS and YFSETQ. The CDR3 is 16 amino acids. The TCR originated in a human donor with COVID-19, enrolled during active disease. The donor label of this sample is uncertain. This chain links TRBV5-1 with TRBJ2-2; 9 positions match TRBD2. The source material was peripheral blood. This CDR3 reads CASTVGTAGGAGELFF. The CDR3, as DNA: TGCGCCAGCACCGTGGGCACGGCGGGAGGGGCCGGGGAGCTGTTTTTT.